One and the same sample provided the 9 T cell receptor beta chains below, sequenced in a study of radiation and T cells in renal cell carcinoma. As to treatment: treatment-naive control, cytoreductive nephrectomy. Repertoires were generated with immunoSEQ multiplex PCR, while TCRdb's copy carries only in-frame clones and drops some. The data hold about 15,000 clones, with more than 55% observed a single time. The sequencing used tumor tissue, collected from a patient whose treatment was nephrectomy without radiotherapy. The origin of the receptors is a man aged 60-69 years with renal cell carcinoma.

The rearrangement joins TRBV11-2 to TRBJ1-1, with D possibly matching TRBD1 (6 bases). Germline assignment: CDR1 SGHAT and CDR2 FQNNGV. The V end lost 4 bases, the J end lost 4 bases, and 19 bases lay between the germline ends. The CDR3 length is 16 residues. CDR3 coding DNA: TGTGCCAGCAGCTCATTACCGCCTGGGGGGGCCACTGAAGCTTTCTTT. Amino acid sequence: CASSSLPPGGATEAFF.

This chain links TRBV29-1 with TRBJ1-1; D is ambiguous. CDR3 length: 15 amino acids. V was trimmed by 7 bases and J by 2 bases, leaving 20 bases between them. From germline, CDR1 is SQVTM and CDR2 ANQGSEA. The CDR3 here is CSAPDAGTANTEAFF. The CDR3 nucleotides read TGCAGCGCCCCCGACGCGGGTACCGCAAACACTGAAGCTTTCTTT.

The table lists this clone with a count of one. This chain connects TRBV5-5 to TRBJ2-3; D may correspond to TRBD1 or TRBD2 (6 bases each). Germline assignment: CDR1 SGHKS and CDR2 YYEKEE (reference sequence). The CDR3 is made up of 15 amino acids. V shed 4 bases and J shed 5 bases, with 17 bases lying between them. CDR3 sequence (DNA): TGTGCCAGCAGCCTCGCCTGGGGGGCGCGAGATACGCAGTATTTT. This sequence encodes CASSLAWGARDTQYF.

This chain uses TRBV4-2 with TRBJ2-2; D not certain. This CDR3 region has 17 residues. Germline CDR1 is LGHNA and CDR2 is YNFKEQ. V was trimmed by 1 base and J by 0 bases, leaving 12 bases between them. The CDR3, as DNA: TGTGCCAGCAGCCAAGCTCGGTCCGGAGCGAACACCGGGGAGCTGTTTTTT. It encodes CASSQARSGANTGELFF.

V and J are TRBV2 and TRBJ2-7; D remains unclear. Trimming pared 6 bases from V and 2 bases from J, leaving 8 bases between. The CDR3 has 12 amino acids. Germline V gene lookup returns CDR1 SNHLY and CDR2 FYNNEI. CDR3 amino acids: CASSLRPYEQYF. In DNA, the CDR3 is TGTGCCAGCAGCTTAAGGCCCTACGAGCAGTACTTC.

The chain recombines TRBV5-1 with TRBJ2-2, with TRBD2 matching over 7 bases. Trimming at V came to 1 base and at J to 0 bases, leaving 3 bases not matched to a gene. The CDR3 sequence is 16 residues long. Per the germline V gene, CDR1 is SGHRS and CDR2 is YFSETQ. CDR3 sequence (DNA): TGCGCCAGCAGCTTGCCGGGGGGTACGAACACCGGGGAGCTGTTTTTT. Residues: CASSLPGGTNTGELFF.

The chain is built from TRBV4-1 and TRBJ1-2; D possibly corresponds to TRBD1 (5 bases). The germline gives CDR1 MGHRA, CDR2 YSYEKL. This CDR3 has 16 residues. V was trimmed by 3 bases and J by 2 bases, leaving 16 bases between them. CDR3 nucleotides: TGCGCCAGCAGCCATGACGACCCAGGGTTAAACTATGGCTACACCTTC. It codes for CASSHDDPGLNYGYTF.

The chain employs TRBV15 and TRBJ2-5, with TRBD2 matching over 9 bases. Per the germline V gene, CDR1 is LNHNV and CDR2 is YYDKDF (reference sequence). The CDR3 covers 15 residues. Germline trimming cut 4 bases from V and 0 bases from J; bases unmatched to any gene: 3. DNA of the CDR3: TGTGCCACCAGCACCAGACTAGCGGACCAAGAGACCCAGTACTTC. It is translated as CATSTRLADQETQYF. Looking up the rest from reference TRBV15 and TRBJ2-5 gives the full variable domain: DAMVIQNPRYQVTQFGKPVTLSCSQTLNHNVMYWYQQKSSQAPKLLFHYYDKDFNNEADTPDNFQSRRPNTSFCFLDIRSPGLGDTAMYLCATSTRLADQETQYFGPGTRLLVL.

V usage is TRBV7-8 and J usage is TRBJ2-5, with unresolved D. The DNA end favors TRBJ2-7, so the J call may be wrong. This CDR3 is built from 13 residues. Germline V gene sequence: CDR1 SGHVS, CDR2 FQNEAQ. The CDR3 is CASSTLASYEQYF. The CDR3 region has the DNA TGTGCCAGCAGCACTTTGGCCTCCTACGAGCAGTACTTC.